These 24 T cell receptor beta chains came from one sample sequenced in a study of technical replicates of blood from several donors. Sequenced by immunoSEQ multiplex PCR; TCRdb stores in-frame clones only, minus some. This table holds about 82,000 clones, about 91% found once. Sequences were obtained from T cells isolated from PBMCs. These TCRs come from a human donor in good health.

V is TRBV19 and J is TRBJ2-1; TRBD2 is a possible D gene (5 bases). The CDR3 loop spans 15 amino acids. Germline V gene lookup returns CDR1 LNHDA and CDR2 SQIVND (reference sequence). V dropped 5 bases and J dropped 8 bases, with 19 bases sitting between them. The CDR3 bases are TGTGCCAGTAGTGGGATCTCGACTACCGGGTATGAGCAGTTCTTC. This encodes CASSGISTTGYEQFF.

This clone is a singleton in its sample. The CDR3 nucleotides read TGTGCCTGGTCCGGGACACCATATGGCTACACCTTC. Translation: CAWSGTPYGYTF. V gene TRBV30 combines with J gene TRBJ1-2; D is possibly TRBD1 (6 bases). The V gene lost 5 bases and the J gene lost 5 bases, with 12 bases spanning the gap. This CDR3 spans 12 amino acids. Germline CDR1 is GTSNPN and CDR2 is SVGIG (reference sequence). The full variable domain, its missing parts supplied by reference TRBV30 and TRBJ1-2, is SQTIHQWPATLVQPVGSPLSLECTVEGTSNPNLYWYRQAAGRGLQLLFYSVGIGQISSEVPQNLSASRPQDRQFILSSKKLLLSDSGFYLCAWSGTPYGYTFGSGTRLTVV.

The chain has TRBV13 and TRBJ2-7; no reliable D call. The CDR3 spans 13 residues. V lost 1 base and J 3 bases, leaving 7 bases between the germline ends. Germline loops: CDR1 PRHDT, CDR2 FYEKMQ (reference sequence). The CDR3: CASSLDGHYEQYF. The CDR3 DNA sequence: TGTGCCAGCAGCTTAGACGGTCACTACGAGCAGTACTTC.

The V call is TRBV5-6, the J call TRBJ2-7; TRBD2 aligns across 9 bases. The CDR3 covers 16 residues. Looked up from germline, CDR1 is SGHDT and CDR2 is YYEEEE. The ends lost 5 bases at V and 3 bases at J; junction bases unmatched: 12. This chain's CDR3 is CASRKSWREGLYEQYF. The CDR3 bases are TGTGCCAGCAGAAAATCGTGGCGGGAGGGCCTCTACGAGCAGTACTTC.

This sequence joins TRBV19 and TRBJ2-7; TRBD2 agrees at 14 bases. This CDR3 is built from 15 residues. With 4 bases clipped from V and 3 bases from J, the junction kept 2 bases outside the gene matches. CDR1 is LNHDA, CDR2 SQIVND, per germline (reference sequence). The CDR3 sequence is CASSRGTSGGYEQYF. The CDR3 DNA reads TGTGCCAGTAGTAGAGGGACTAGCGGGGGCTACGAGCAGTACTTC.

This clone has a single count. The chain uses TRBV19 and TRBJ2-5; 13 nucleotides match TRBD2. The germline CDR1 and CDR2 sequences are LNHDA and SQIVND (reference sequence). The V and J ends lost 3 bases and 4 bases, in that order; junction bases with no gene match: 5. The CDR3 runs to 16 residues. The CDR3 DNA follows: TGTGCCAGTAGTATGTGGACTAGCGGGAGTAGAGAGACCCAGTACTTC. It specifies CASSMWTSGSRETQYF.

V usage is TRBV7-6 and J usage is TRBJ2-7, with a tentative D call TRBD2 (5 bases). V gave up 6 bases and J gave up 1 base, with 10 bases separating them. CDR1 is SGHVS, CDR2 FNYEAQ, per germline. The CDR3 runs to 13 residues. CDR3 region: CASSSRTSYEQYF. CDR3 DNA sequence: TGTGCCAGCAGTTCTCGGACTTCCTACGAGCAGTACTTC.

V is TRBV9 and J is TRBJ2-5, with a tentative D call TRBD2 (5 bases). Germline CDR1 is SGDLS and CDR2 is YYNGEE. The CDR3 runs to 13 residues. With 3 bases removed from V and 4 bases from J, the gap between germline ends came to 10 bases. The CDR3 DNA follows: TGTGCCAGCAGCGGGGAGCTAAGAGAGACCCAGTACTTC. Protein sequence: CASSGELRETQYF.

The gene calls are TRBV18 and TRBJ1-2; 7 nucleotides line up with TRBD1. The CDR3 sequence is 14 residues long. Germline loops: CDR1 KGHSH, CDR2 LQKENI. After removal of 1 base from V and 8 bases from J, the junction contained 7 bases not matched to a gene. The CDR3 protein is CASSPRQGPGGYTF. For the CDR3, the DNA is TGTGCCAGCTCACCACGACAGGGACCGGGGGGCTACACCTTC.

CDR3 nucleotides: TGTGCCTGGAGTCTGGGACAGGGGGCGCGGACTGAAGCTTTCTTT. It yields the protein CAWSLGQGARTEAFF. The chain employs TRBV30 and TRBJ1-1; 12 nucleotides line up with TRBD1. Germline assignment: CDR1 GTSNPN and CDR2 SVGIG (reference sequence). The CDR3 has 15 residues. Trimming at V came to 2 bases and at J to 5 bases, leaving 6 bases not matched to a gene.

This clone was counted a few times. Distinct nucleotide sequences in the sample also encode this CDR3. This rearrangement joins TRBV11-2 to TRBJ2-7, with D possibly matching TRBD1 (5 bases). The CDR3 is 14 amino acids. The germline V gene has CDR1 SGHAT and CDR2 FQNNGV. V lost 1 base and J 3 bases, leaving 10 bases between the germline ends. CDR3 amino acids: CASSLGPQGYEQYF. In nucleotides, the CDR3 is TGTGCCAGCAGCTTAGGACCTCAGGGCTACGAGCAGTACTTC.

The chain carries TRBV4-2 and TRBJ2-7; TRBD2 aligns across 10 bases. J lost 3 bases, V lost 1 base, and 9 bases had no gene match. CDR1 is LGHNA and CDR2 is YNFKEQ in the germline V gene. The CDR3 loop spans 17 amino acids. In nucleotides, the CDR3 is TGTGCCAGCAGCCAAGCAATTATAGCGGGAGGTATCTACGAGCAGTACTTC. Its protein product is CASSQAIIAGGIYEQYF.

The CDR3 sequence is CASSLGTSGSAEQYF. The CDR3 DNA sequence: TGTGCCAGCAGCCTCGGGACTAGCGGGAGCGCCGAGCAGTACTTC. This rearrangement joins TRBV7-9 to TRBJ2-7; TRBD2 matches at 14 bases. V gave up 5 bases and J gave up 6 bases; unmatched junction bases: 6. CDR1 is SEHNR and CDR2 is FQNEAQ in the germline V gene (reference sequence). This CDR3 contains 15 residues.

V gene TRBV5-6 combines with J gene TRBJ1-5, with D hard to call. V lost 2 bases to trimming and J lost 2 bases, with 11 bases between them. The germline V gene encodes CDR1 SGHDT and CDR2 YYEEEE. This CDR3 contains 15 residues. In DNA, the CDR3 is TGTGCCAGCAGCTTCGGAGATTTAGGCAATCAGCCCCAGCATTTT. It is translated as CASSFGDLGNQPQHF. Variable domain in full (rest from reference TRBV5-6 and TRBJ1-5): DAGVTQSPTHLIKTRGQQVTLRCSPKSGHDTVSWYQQALGQGPQFIFQYYEEEERQRGNFPDRFSGHQFPNYSSELNVNALLLGDSALYLCASSFGDLGNQPQHFGDGTRLSIL.

A single count supports this clone. The rearrangement uses TRBV6-5 and TRBJ1-2; perhaps TRBD1 as D (6 bases). Germline V lookup: CDR1 MNHEY, CDR2 SVGAGI. The CDR3 length is 13 residues. V gave up 6 bases and J gave up 4 bases, with 12 bases separating them. This CDR3 is CASSGQRGYGYTF. CDR3 nucleotide sequence: TGTGCCAGCAGCGGACAGCGCGGCTATGGCTACACCTTC.

Only a few counts were recorded for this clone. The rearrangement uses TRBV9 and TRBJ1-1; weak D call: TRBD1 (6 bases). This CDR3 is built from 14 residues. Germline-derived CDR1 and CDR2 are SGDLS and YYNGEE. V dropped 1 base and J dropped 0 bases, with 7 bases sitting between them. Here the CDR3 DNA reads TGTGCCAGCAGCGTAACAGGGATGAACACTGAAGCTTTCTTT. Its translation: CASSVTGMNTEAFF.

CDR3 amino acids: CASSSKGLVPRETQYF. In DNA form, the CDR3 reads TGTGCCAGCAGTTCAAAGGGGCTAGTACCCCGGGAGACCCAGTACTTC. The chain is built from TRBV11-2 and TRBJ2-5, with a weak D call TRBD1 (5 bases). The V gene's germline CDR1 is SGHAT and CDR2 FQNNGV. The V end lost 6 bases, the J end lost 5 bases, and 22 bases lay between the germline ends. This CDR3 spans 16 amino acids. Looking up the rest from reference TRBV11-2 and TRBJ2-5 gives the full variable domain: EAGVAQSPRYKIIEKRQSVAFWCNPISGHATLYWYQQILGQGPKLLIQFQNNGVVDDSQLPKDRFSAERLKGVDSTLKIQPAKLEDSAVYLCASSSKGLVPRETQYFGPGTRLLVL.

The chain's CDR3 is CASSQDYALAGDTQYF. In DNA form, the CDR3 reads TGTGCCAGCAGCCAAGATTATGCCCTAGCGGGGGATACGCAGTATTTT. The chain is built from TRBV4-2 and TRBJ2-3; 9 bases are a match to TRBD2. Germline CDR1 and CDR2: LGHNA and YNFKEQ. The CDR3 runs 16 residues. V lost 0 bases to trimming and J lost 6 bases; unmatched junction nucleotides: 7.

The chain couples TRBV5-1 to TRBJ2-2; D perhaps matches TRBD2 (6 bases). The CDR3 covers 14 residues. V lost 1 base and J 4 bases, leaving 8 bases between the germline ends. Germline V gene data show CDR1 as SGHRS and CDR2 as YFSETQ. CDR3 nucleotides: TGCGCCAGCAGCTTGCTAGCGAGCACCGGGGAGCTGTTTTTT. Amino acids: CASSLLASTGELFF.

Regarding this clone: An end of the junction differs from the germline gene, which may be a read error. V is TRBV6-1 and J is TRBJ2-5; 9 nucleotides agree with TRBD1. The CDR3 is 9 residues long. Germline V gene lookup returns CDR1 MNHNS and CDR2 SASEGT. The CDR3 protein is CATNRDRDF. CDR3 nucleotide sequence: TGTGCCACTAACCGGGACAGGGACTTC.

The chain has TRBV2 and TRBJ2-1; 7 nucleotides agree with TRBD2. Losses at the gene ends were 0 bases for V and 2 bases for J; bases not matched to a gene: 4. The length of the CDR3 is 16 residues. CDR1 SNHLY and CDR2 FYNNEI come from the germline V gene. CDR3 amino acids: CASSEADGRTYNEQFF. For the CDR3, the DNA is TGTGCCAGCAGTGAAGCGGACGGGAGGACCTACAATGAGCAGTTCTTC.

The V gene is TRBV11-3, the J gene TRBJ2-2; weak D call: TRBD1 (6 bases). Germline CDR1 reads SGHNT; CDR2 reads YENEEA. Trimming removed 5 bases at V and 3 bases at J, with 10 bases between. This CDR3 spans 14 amino acids. CDR3 sequence reads: CASSPQGYTGELFF. CDR3 coding DNA: TGTGCCAGCAGCCCACAGGGATACACCGGGGAGCTGTTTTTT. The entire variable domain, with the rest obtained from reference TRBV11-3 and TRBJ2-2, is as follows: EAGVVQSPRYKIIEKKQPVAFWCNPISGHNTLYWYLQNLGQGPELLIRYENEEAVDDSQLPKDRFSAERLKGVDSTLKIQPAELGDSAVYLCASSPQGYTGELFFGEGSRLTVL.

This rearrangement joins TRBV2 to TRBJ1-3, with 7 bases matching TRBD1. With V trimmed by 6 bases and J by 9 bases, 14 bases remained unmatched. Germline CDR1 and CDR2: SNHLY and FYNNEI. This CDR3 spans 15 amino acids. CDR3 sequence: CASRTGSNGLFTIYF. The CDR3 bases are TGTGCCAGCAGGACAGGGTCTAACGGGCTTTTCACCATATATTTT.

The V and J genes are TRBV19 and TRBJ1-5; 10 bases match TRBD1. The CDR3 totals 15 residues. Per germline, CDR1 LNHDA and CDR2 SQIVND (reference sequence). J was trimmed by 1 base and V by 6 bases; bases with no gene match: 3. CDR3 amino acids: CASRPGQGSNQPQHF. The CDR3 DNA is TGTGCCAGTAGGCCGGGACAGGGGAGCAATCAGCCCCAGCATTTT.